The rows below give T cell receptor beta chains drawn from one sample of a study of blood T cell repertoires in COVID-19. Produced via immunoSEQ multiplex PCR; TCRdb's table is partial and in-frame only. The repertoire holds roughly 200,000 clones, with approximately 81% as singletons. The specimen sequenced was peripheral blood. These receptors were taken from a person aged 70 to 85 with COVID-19, enrolled during active disease. CDR3s include the opening cysteine and the closing phenylalanine or tryptophan. D genes are given only for firm matches. The size entry is marked missing in some rows and otherwise reads once, few, many or a size class.

TRBJ2-3	TRBV7-8	TRBD2	NA	CASSWGLAGALGVGAQYF	TGTGCCAGCAGCTGGGGGCTAGCGGGGGCCTTGGGAGTAGGTGCGCAGTATTTT
TRBJ2-1	TRBV7-2	NA	NA	CASSLAQVGTNEQFF	TGTGCCAGCAGCTTAGCGCAGGTGGGGACTAATGAGCAGTTCTTC
TRBJ2-7	TRBV5-1	NA	NA	CASSQSGQPLEEQYF	TGCGCCAGCAGCCAGAGTGGACAGCCGCTTGAGGAGCAGTACTTC
TRBJ1-3	TRBV7-9	NA	many	CASSLVTGYGNTIYF	TGTGCCAGCAGCTTAGTCACAGGGTACGGAAACACCATATATTTT
TRBJ1-1	TRBV4-3	NA	NA	CASSQGRDREEWNTEAFF	TGCGCCAGCAGCCAAGGACGGGATCGGGAGGAGTGGAACACTGAAGCTTTCTTT
TRBJ1-1	TRBV5-1	TRBD1	NA	CASQLQPGQGKVTEAFF	TGCGCCAGCCAACTACAACCGGGACAGGGAAAGGTCACTGAAGCTTTCTTT
TRBJ2-1	TRBV5-1	NA	NA	CASSKGEWDNEQFF	TGCGCCAGCAGTAAAGGGGAATGGGACAATGAGCAGTTCTTC
TRBJ2-3	TRBV9	NA	NA	CASSVAASYTDTQYF	TGTGCCAGCAGCGTAGCGGCTAGTTACACAGATACGCAGTATTTT
TRBJ2-3	TRBV25-1	NA	NA	CASSGLTSIEDTQYF	TGTGCCAGCAGTGGCCTGACTAGTATTGAAGATACGCAGTATTTT
TRBJ2-2	TRBV7-8	NA	NA	CASLVRRDTGELFF	TGTGCCAGCCTGGTTCGCCGGGACACCGGGGAGCTGTTTTTT
TRBJ1-2	TRBV12-2	NA	NA	CASRLECRRKGYTF	TGTGCAAGTCGCTTAGAGTGCCGGCGGAAGGGCTACACCTTC
TRBJ1-1	TRBV14	NA	NA	CASSPWDKTNTEAFF	TGTGCCAGCAGCCCTTGGGACAAAACGAACACTGAAGCTTTCTTT
TRBJ2-7	TRBV5-4	NA	NA	CASSDSYEQYF	TGTGCCAGCAGTGACAGCTACGAGCAGTACTTC
TRBJ2-3	TRBV7-9	TRBD2	few	CASSFFALLAGASDTQYF	TGTGCCAGCAGCTTCTTTGCCCTACTAGCGGGAGCCTCAGATACGCAGTATTTT
TRBJ2-1	TRBV11-3	NA	NA	CASSPQAGGAGEQFF	TGTGCCAGCAGCCCTCAGGCGGGTGGTGCCGGTGAGCAGTTCTTC
TRBJ2-7	TRBV2	NA	few	CASGPRGYEQYF	TGTGCCAGCGGGCCCAGGGGATACGAGCAGTACTTC
TRBJ1-4	TRBV21-1	NA	NA	CASSGDGQCMTNEKLFF	TGTGCCAGCAGCGGGGACGGACAGTGCATGACTAATGAAAAACTGTTTTTT
TRBJ2-4	TRBV18	TRBD1	NA	CASSPGTGGAGNIQYF	TGTGCCAGCTCACCGGGGACAGGGGGCGCCGGGAACATTCAGTACTTC
TRBJ2-3	TRBV7-3	TRBD1	NA	CASSAGGEDTQYF	TGTGCCAGCAGCGCAGGGGGCGAGGATACGCAGTATTTT
TRBJ2-1	TRBV19	TRBD2	once	CASSGGLAGVVDEQFF	TGTGCCAGTAGTGGGGGACTAGCGGGAGTTGTGGATGAGCAGTTCTTC
TRBJ2-1	TRBV28	NA	NA	CARLKDGQFF	TGTGCCAGACTTAAAGATGGGCAGTTCTTC
TRBJ2-3	TRBV7-2	TRBD2	NA	CASSLGPAGGRAGDTQYF	TGTGCCAGCAGCTTAGGTCCAGCGGGGGGGAGGGCCGGTGATACGCAGTATTTT
TRBJ1-3	TRBV9	TRBD1	NA	CASSGHRGSGNTIYF	TGTGCCAGCAGCGGACACAGGGGCTCTGGAAACACCATATATTTT
TRBJ2-6	TRBV4-2	TRBD1	NA	CASSPLGTGAASGANVLTF	TGTGCCAGCAGCCCCCTCGGGACAGGGGCCGCCTCTGGGGCCAACGTCCTGACTTTC
TRBJ2-5	TRBV7-2	TRBD2	few	CASSSSSGRRRQETQYF	TGTGCCAGCAGCAGTTCTAGCGGGAGGCGTCGGCAAGAGACCCAGTACTTC
TRBJ2-1	TRBV5-1	NA	NA	CASSLGGQQDEQFF	TGCGCCAGCAGCTTGGGGGGCCAACAAGATGAGCAGTTCTTC
TRBJ2-1	TRBV7-8	TRBD2	NA	CASSLFRTGTNNEQFF	TGTGCCAGCAGCTTATTTCGCACCGGGACTAACAATGAGCAGTTCTTC
TRBJ2-5	TRBV15	TRBD1	NA	CATSKRQGAETQYF	TGTGCCACCAGCAAACGACAGGGGGCTGAGACCCAGTACTTC
TRBJ2-1	TRBV19	TRBD2	few	CASSIQSGGINEQFF	TGTGCCAGTAGTATACAAAGCGGGGGTATCAATGAGCAGTTCTTC
TRBJ1-1	TRBV2	NA	NA	CASRPIRGANTEAFF	TGTGCCAGCAGGCCGATACGGGGGGCGAACACTGAAGCTTTCTTT
TRBJ1-1	TRBV19	NA	NA	CASSPSGGVTEAFF	TGTGCCAGTAGTCCTTCCGGGGGGGTAACTGAAGCTTTCTTT
TRBJ2-5	TRBV11-1	TRBD2	NA	CASSRGGQETQYF	TGTGCCAGCAGCCGGGGGGGCCAAGAGACCCAGTACTTC
TRBJ1-2	TRBV5-5	NA	NA	CASSLVPVNYGYTF	TGTGCCAGCAGCTTGGTCCCGGTCAACTATGGCTACACCTTC
TRBJ2-2	TRBV19	TRBD2	NA	CATRNLAGRTGELFF	TGTGCCACGAGGAATCTAGCGGGGAGGACCGGGGAGCTGTTTTTT
TRBJ2-1	TRBV6-1	TRBD2	NA	CASSELAGGSSYNEQFF	TGTGCCAGCAGTGAACTAGCGGGAGGGAGCTCCTACAATGAGCAGTTCTTC
TRBJ1-1	TRBV27	NA	NA	CASSLDTGGTEAFF	TGTGCCAGCAGTCTGGACACTGGGGGGACTGAAGCTTTCTTT
TRBJ2-7	TRBV4-3	TRBD1	NA	CASSQDGQALSYEQYF	TGCGCCAGCAGCCAAGACGGACAGGCCCTCTCCTACGAGCAGTACTTC
TRBJ2-2	TRBV27	TRBD2	NA	CASSLAGGFSGELFF	TGTGCCAGCAGTTTAGCGGGGGGGTTCTCCGGGGAGCTGTTTTTT
TRBJ1-4	TRBV6-6	TRBD1	NA	CASRIDRGRGEKLFF	TGTGCCAGCAGGATCGACAGGGGCCGAGGTGAAAAACTGTTTTTT
TRBJ1-5	TRBV20-1	NA	NA	CSASVSSGQPQHF	TGCAGTGCTAGTGTCTCATCCGGTCAGCCCCAGCATTTT
TRBJ1-2	TRBV7-3	NA	NA	CASSLEGRGGYTF	TGTGCCAGCAGCTTGGAGGGAAGGGGTGGCTACACCTTC
TRBJ2-5	TRBV6-5	TRBD1	NA	CASSRTGRLETQYF	TGTGCCAGCAGTAGGACAGGCAGGCTAGAGACCCAGTACTTC
TRBJ2-1	TRBV6-2/TRBV6-3	TRBD2	NA	CASSPTSLGQFF	TGTGCCAGCAGCCCGACTAGCTTGGGGCAGTTCTTC
TRBJ2-7	TRBV6-2/TRBV6-3	TRBD2	NA	CASSPSGATYEQYF	TGTGCCAGCAGCCCTAGCGGGGCGACCTACGAGCAGTACTTC
TRBJ2-7	TRBV7-9	TRBD1	NA	CASSLDRDRGHYEQYF	TGTGCCAGCAGCCTAGACCGGGACAGGGGACACTACGAGCAGTACTTC
TRBJ2-5	TRBV6-5	TRBD1	NA	CASSPSDRVEETQYF	TGTGCCAGCTCACCTTCAGACAGGGTGGAGGAGACCCAGTACTTC
TRBJ2-5	TRBV7-7	TRBD1	NA	CASSPTGTGGGETQYF	TGTGCCAGCAGTCCGACTGGGACAGGGGGAGGCGAGACCCAGTACTTC
TRBJ1-2	TRBV3-1/TRBV3-2	TRBD1	few	CASTSGTAHRGYGYTF	TGTGCCAGCACATCCGGGACAGCGCATCGGGGGTATGGCTACACCTTC
TRBJ2-7	TRBV6-5	NA	NA	CASSYQGLDEQYF	TGTGCCAGCAGTTACCAGGGGTTAGACGAGCAGTACTTC
TRBJ2-1	TRBV19	TRBD1	NA	CASMAHGTGLYNEQFF	TGTGCCAGTATGGCCCATGGGACAGGTCTTTACAATGAGCAGTTCTTC
TRBJ2-3	TRBV3-1/TRBV3-2	TRBD2	once	CASSRAGGDTQYF	TGTGCCAGCAGCCGGGCGGGGGGTGATACGCAGTATTTT
TRBJ2-2	TRBV4-3	NA	NA	CASSQDPSELPNTSTGELFF	TGCGCCAGCAGCCAAGACCCCAGCGAGTTGCCCAACACAAGCACCGGGGAGCTGTTTTTT
TRBJ2-2	TRBV6-4	TRBD2	NA	CASSPAGGTGELFF	TGTGCCAGCAGTCCAGCGGGAGGAACCGGGGAGCTGTTTTTT
TRBJ2-2	TRBV7-9	TRBD2	NA	CASSPGTSGSNTGELFF	TGTGCCAGCAGCCCGGGGACTAGCGGGTCGAACACCGGGGAGCTGTTTTTT
TRBJ1-5	TRBV10-3	NA	NA	CAISAAGEQPQHF	TGTGCCATCAGCGCTGCAGGGGAACAGCCCCAGCATTTT
TRBJ2-1	TRBV7-9	TRBD2	once	CASSRGTSAILLNEQFF	TGTGCCAGCAGCCGGGGGACTAGCGCCATCCTTCTGAATGAGCAGTTCTTC
TRBJ1-6	TRBV7-9	TRBD1	NA	CASSLGGGQGYNSPLHF	TGTGCCAGCAGCTTAGGAGGGGGACAGGGGTATAATTCACCCCTCCACTTT
TRBJ2-1	TRBV19	NA	NA	CASSIGANDYNEQFF	TGTGCCAGTAGTATTGGAGCCAATGATTACAATGAGCAGTTCTTC
TRBJ1-1	TRBV11-2	NA	NA	CASSLTSDRANTEAFF	TGTGCCAGCAGCTTAACCTCGGACAGAGCGAACACTGAAGCTTTCTTT
TRBJ2-1	TRBV10-3	TRBD2	NA	CAISGGLAGHNEQFF	TGTGCCATCAGCGGGGGACTAGCGGGGCACAATGAGCAGTTCTTC